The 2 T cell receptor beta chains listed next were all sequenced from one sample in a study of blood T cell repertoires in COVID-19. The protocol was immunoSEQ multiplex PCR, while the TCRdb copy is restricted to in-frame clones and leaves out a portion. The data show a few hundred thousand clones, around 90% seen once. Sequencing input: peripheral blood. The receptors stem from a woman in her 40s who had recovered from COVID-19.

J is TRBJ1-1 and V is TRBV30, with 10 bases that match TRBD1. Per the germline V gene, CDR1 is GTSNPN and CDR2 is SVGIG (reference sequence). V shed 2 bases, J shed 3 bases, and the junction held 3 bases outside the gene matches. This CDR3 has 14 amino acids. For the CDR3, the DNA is TGTGCCTGGAGTATAGGACAGGGGGACACTGAAGCTTTCTTT. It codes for CAWSIGQGDTEAFF.

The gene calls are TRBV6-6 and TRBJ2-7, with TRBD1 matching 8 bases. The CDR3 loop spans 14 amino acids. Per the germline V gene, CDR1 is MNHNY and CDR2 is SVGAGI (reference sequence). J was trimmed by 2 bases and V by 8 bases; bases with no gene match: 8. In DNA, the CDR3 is TGTGCCAGCGCTTTTGGGACAGGAACCTACGAGCAGTACTTC. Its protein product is CASAFGTGTYEQYF.